This paragraph reports one T cell receptor (beta chain). CDR1 and CDR2 (germline): SQVTM, ANQGSEA. The CDR3 extends over 12 amino acids. From the 5' RACE reads, TCRdb lists one entry per CDR3 protein and no DNA. This repertoire includes 250,000 to 300,000 distinct CDR3 sequences. The source of the sample is a study of T cells expressing NK-cell markers. The specimen was blood T cells: a sorted CD56 or NKG2C T cell subset, CD4+ or CD8+ T cells, or bulk PBMC T cells (not recorded which). This chain uses TRBV29-1 with TRBJ2-5. The receptor was derived from a woman between 18 and 70 years old in good health. The CDR3 spells CSVEGGQETQYF.